This TCR beta chain originates from a study of control samples from healthy donors and cancer patients. TCRdb's table, derived via immunoSEQ multiplex PCR, lists solely in-frame clones and lacks some. The sample records under 80,000 clones, 84% being singletons. The length of the CDR3 is 15 residues. Germline-derived CDR1 and CDR2 are LGHNA and YNFKEQ. V was clipped by 3 bases and J by 6 bases; unmatched bases: 6. Sample: blood. The source is a man aged 50-60 years in good health. The rearrangement joins TRBV4-2 to TRBJ2-1; 9 bases map to TRBD2. CDR3 in DNA: TGTGCCAGCAGCCAGGCCGGGACTAGCAGCAATGAGCAGTTCTTC. Translating gives CASSQAGTSSNEQFF.